This entry concerns a single T cell receptor (beta chain). This sample was included in a study of cytomegalovirus exposure and HLA in healthy donors. This PCR relied on a set of 60 Vbeta primers and 13 Jbeta primers. Generated by immunoSEQ multiplex PCR, the TCRdb table keeps only in-frame clones and is missing some. Counted here are about 200,000 clones, roughly 13% occurring once; the ten biggest clones make up about 7.8%. Germline V gene data show CDR1 as LNHDA and CDR2 as SQIVND (reference sequence). J lost 0 bases, V lost 1 base, and 2 bases had no gene match. This CDR3 has 15 amino acids. This chain links TRBV19 with TRBJ1-1, with TRBD1 matching 7 bases. Sequencing was performed on PBMCs. The TCR comes from a man in his fifties in good health and CMV-seropositive. The CDR3 region has the DNA TGTGCCAGTAGTATAGTTGGGACAGTGAACACTGAAGCTTTCTTT. As protein: CASSIVGTVNTEAFF.